Below are 27 T cell receptor beta chains sequenced from a single sample in a study of beta chain features in type 1 diabetes. Reverse transcribing all isolated RNA meant expressed TCRB transcripts were sequenced. Assay used: immunoSEQ multiplex PCR; TCRdb lists only in-frame clones, some missing. The table lists about 140,000 clones, 6.9% of them singletons. Sequencing used central memory CD4+ T cells from blood. The receptors come from a woman in her twenties or thirties in good health.

Many counts were recorded for this clone. V is TRBV28 and J is TRBJ2-7; D call uncertain. Germline loops: CDR1 MDHEN, CDR2 SYDVKM. This CDR3 spans 12 amino acids. The V end lost 5 bases, the J end lost 3 bases, and 8 bases lay between the germline ends. The CDR3 DNA reads as TGTGCCAGCAGTGCAACAATCTACGAGCAGTACTTC. Protein: CASSATIYEQYF.

This chain links TRBV6-6 with TRBJ2-5, with D possibly TRBD2 on 6 matching bases. Germline V gene lookup returns CDR1 MNHNY and CDR2 SVGAGI (reference sequence). V lost 6 bases and J lost 4, with 12 bases in between. This CDR3 comprises 13 residues. The CDR3 DNA is TGTGCCAGCAGCCCCCAGGGAGGAGAGACCCAGTACTTC. As protein: CASSPQGGETQYF.

This clone was found many times. The chain has TRBV30 and TRBJ2-7; the match to TRBD1 covers 7 bases. The J segment lost 2 bases and the V segment lost 2 bases, leaving 6 bases of the junction unmatched. CDR1 GTSNPN and CDR2 SVGIG come from the germline V gene (reference sequence). This CDR3 contains 14 residues. The CDR3 region has the DNA TGTGCCTGGAGTCCGGGGACAGCGACCTACGAGCAGTACTTC. This translates into CAWSPGTATYEQYF.

This clone showed up just a few times. The chain carries TRBV7-2 and TRBJ2-5; 12 bases are shared with TRBD1. The ends lost 6 bases at V and 0 bases at J; junction bases unmatched: 8. The germline V gene encodes CDR1 SGHTA and CDR2 FQGNSA. This CDR3 has 17 residues. CDR3 in amino acids: CASRQGQGATYQETQYF. In DNA form, the CDR3 reads TGTGCCAGCAGACAGGGACAGGGGGCGACGTACCAAGAGACCCAGTACTTC.

The chain couples TRBV14 to TRBJ1-2; D is unresolved. Germline-derived CDR1 and CDR2 are SGHDN and FVKESK. V shed 4 bases and J shed 4 bases, with 19 bases lying between them. This CDR3 has 16 amino acids. For the CDR3, the DNA is TGTGCCAGCAGCCGGGGAGGCCTCATCGATCTCTATGGCTACACCTTC. Protein: CASSRGGLIDLYGYTF.

In this sample, this clone turned up a few times. The chain uses TRBV5-6 and TRBJ2-3; 15 bases are shared with TRBD2. The germline V gene has CDR1 SGHDT and CDR2 YYEEEE. The ends lost 1 base at V and 3 bases at J; junction bases unmatched: 6. The CDR3 is 18 amino acids. The CDR3 here is CASSLFGTSGRRTDTQYF. The CDR3 DNA reads as TGTGCCAGCAGCTTGTTCGGGACTAGCGGGAGGAGGACAGATACGCAGTATTTT. The full variable domain, with the rest looked up from reference TRBV5-6 and TRBJ2-3, is DAGVTQSPTHLIKTRGQQVTLRCSPKSGHDTVSWYQQALGQGPQFIFQYYEEEERQRGNFPDRFSGHQFPNYSSELNVNALLLGDSALYLCASSLFGTSGRRTDTQYFGPGTRLTVL.

This chain connects TRBV9 to TRBJ1-2; D gene unclear. V shed 6 bases and J shed 8 bases, with 23 bases lying between them. CDR3 length equals 15 residues. Germline V gene data show CDR1 as SGDLS and CDR2 as YYNGEE. CDR3 amino acids: CASNTLSGGLEGYTF. In DNA, the CDR3 is TGTGCCAGCAACACGCTTTCGGGAGGCCTGGAGGGCTACACCTTC.

As regards this clone: This could be a read error, since a much larger clone is one nucleotide away. This chain connects TRBV11-1 to TRBJ2-2; D not certain. CDR3 length equals 11 residues. The germline V and J ends were trimmed by 5 bases and 6 bases, with 4 bases remaining between them. Germline V CDR1 and CDR2: SGHAT, FQDESV (reference sequence). The CDR3 DNA sequence: TGTGCCAGCAGCCTCCCCGGGGAGCTGTTTTTT. Protein sequence: CASSLPGELFF.

The chain employs TRBV5-1 and TRBJ1-4, with unresolved D. The CDR3 is made up of 17 amino acids. Germline CDR1 reads SGHRS; CDR2 reads YFSETQ. V was trimmed by 0 bases and J by 0 bases, leaving 12 bases between them. The CDR3 region has the DNA TGCGCCAGCAGCTTGGTTGTCAGGTTGGCAACTAATGAAAAACTGTTTTTT. Translating gives CASSLVVRLATNEKLFF.

This clone was counted between two and nine times. The V call is TRBV5-1, the J call TRBJ2-5, with 10 bases aligning to TRBD1. Unmatched junction bases numbered 6, after V lost 6 bases and J lost 1 base. This CDR3 spans 15 amino acids. The germline gives CDR1 SGHRS, CDR2 YFSETQ. The CDR3 reads CASTRQGAIQETQYF. The CDR3 DNA sequence: TGCGCCAGCACCAGACAGGGGGCGATCCAAGAGACCCAGTACTTC.

This clone was found many times. The chain uses TRBV29-1 and TRBJ1-2; no definite D call. The germline V and J ends were trimmed by 4 bases and 3 bases, with 6 bases remaining between them. CDR1 and CDR2 from the germline V gene are SQVTM and ANQGSEA. The CDR3 covers 11 residues. CDR3 sequence reads: CSVVRDYGYTF. Written as DNA, the CDR3 is TGCAGCGTTGTCCGAGACTATGGCTACACCTTC.

This clone was seen only a few times. The chain joins TRBV5-6 to TRBJ2-7, with a tentative D call TRBD2 (5 bases). The V and J ends lost 5 bases and 4 bases respectively, with 13 bases between them. The germline V gene has CDR1 SGHDT and CDR2 YYEEEE. The CDR3 has 13 residues. The CDR3 nucleotides are TGTGCCAGCAGACAAGGACTGCAATACGAGCAGTACTTC. Translated: CASRQGLQYEQYF. The full variable domain, in which reference TRBV5-6 and TRBJ2-7 provide the parts outside the CDR3, is DAGVTQSPTHLIKTRGQQVTLRCSPKSGHDTVSWYQQALGQGPQFIFQYYEEEERQRGNFPDRFSGHQFPNYSSELNVNALLLGDSALYLCASRQGLQYEQYFGPGTRLTVT.

Only a few counts were recorded for this clone. The chain carries TRBV28 and TRBJ2-5, with TRBD2 as a possible D gene (6 bases). The CDR3 is made up of 14 amino acids. V lost 1 base and J lost 5, with 11 bases in between. The germline V gene has CDR1 MDHEN and CDR2 SYDVKM. CDR3 amino acids: CASSLSRAGETQYF. The CDR3, as DNA: TGTGCCAGCAGTTTATCCCGGGCGGGGGAGACCCAGTACTTC.

V is TRBV7-2 and J is TRBJ2-3, with TRBD1 matching over 7 bases. CDR3 length: 15 residues. V shed 1 base, J shed 2 bases, and the junction held 3 bases outside the gene matches. CDR1 is SGHTA, CDR2 FQGNSA, per germline. The CDR3 loop reads CASSLVQGYTDTQYF. CDR3 nucleotide sequence: TGTGCCAGCAGCTTAGTACAGGGGTACACAGATACGCAGTATTTT.

In its sample, this clone was seen a few times. V and J are TRBV2 and TRBJ2-7; TRBD1 aligns across 9 bases. After removal of 7 bases from V and 7 bases from J, the junction contained 14 bases not matched to a gene. Per germline, CDR1 SNHLY and CDR2 FYNNEI. The CDR3 totals 15 residues. This CDR3 is CASNGLLQGAGEQYF. The CDR3, as DNA: TGTGCCAGCAACGGTTTGTTACAGGGGGCGGGTGAGCAGTACTTC.

The chain has TRBV18 and TRBJ2-6, with a possible D match to TRBD1 (6 bases). The V gene lost 1 base and the J gene lost 0 bases, with 16 bases spanning the gap. Germline lookup yields CDR1 KGHSH and CDR2 LQKENI. CDR3 length: 19 residues. The CDR3 reads CASSPLGAAGISGANVLTF. CDR3 nucleotides: TGTGCCAGCTCACCACTGGGGGCGGCTGGTATCTCTGGGGCCAACGTCCTGACTTTC.

This clone was detected a few times. V is TRBV6-6 and J is TRBJ1-1; D perhaps matches TRBD1 (6 bases). Germline CDR1 MNHNY, CDR2 SVGAGI (reference sequence). V lost 6 bases, J lost 2 bases, and 16 bases lay in between. The CDR3 length is 15 residues. CDR3 sequence: CASRSGGRGNTEAFF. CDR3 nucleotide sequence: TGTGCCAGCAGATCGGGGGGGCGAGGTAACACTGAAGCTTTCTTT.

This clone was observed a handful of times. The chain has TRBV7-9 and TRBJ2-7; a possible D gene is TRBD2 (6 bases). The CDR3 covers 13 residues. The germline V gene encodes CDR1 SEHNR and CDR2 FQNEAQ (reference sequence). The V end was cut by 9 bases, the J end by 4 bases, with 16 bases between. This chain's CDR3 is CASQSRAGYEQYF. The DNA for the CDR3 is TGTGCCAGTCAGTCCCGGGCGGGGTACGAGCAGTACTTC.

This clone was detected a few times. The chain is built from TRBV5-1 and TRBJ2-6, with 9 bases aligning to TRBD1. From germline, CDR1 is SGHRS and CDR2 YFSETQ. V shed 3 bases, J shed 4 bases, and the junction held 8 bases outside the gene matches. CDR3 length: 17 amino acids. CDR3 amino acids: CASSSGTGRIGANVLTF. Here the CDR3 DNA reads TGCGCCAGCAGCTCCGGGACAGGGAGGATCGGGGCCAACGTCCTGACTTTC.

This clone was seen more than once but under ten times. The gene calls are TRBV30 and TRBJ2-3, with D maybe TRBD1 (5 bases). The germline V and J ends were trimmed by 4 bases and 1 base, with 12 bases remaining between them. The germline gives CDR1 GTSNPN, CDR2 SVGIG (reference sequence). This CDR3 region has 14 residues. Here the CDR3 DNA reads TGTGCCTGGAATATCTTCAGGGGCACAGATACGCAGTATTTT. Amino acid sequence: CAWNIFRGTDTQYF.

This clone appeared a few times. This chain uses TRBV7-2 with TRBJ2-1, with 7 bases matching TRBD2. Trimming removed 2 bases from V and 6 bases from J; junction bases left unmatched: 10. The CDR3 is made up of 16 amino acids. CDR1 SGHTA and CDR2 FQGNSA come from the germline V gene. CDR3: CASSLREGIRANEQFF. As DNA, the CDR3 is TGTGCCAGCAGCTTAAGGGAGGGAATTCGGGCCAATGAGCAGTTCTTC.

Ten or more counts support this clone. V is TRBV29-1 and J is TRBJ2-2, with a tentative D call TRBD2 (6 bases). The length of the CDR3 is 14 residues. Germline CDR1 reads SQVTM; CDR2 reads ANQGSEA. The germline V and J ends were trimmed by 7 bases and 4 bases, with 16 bases remaining between them. The CDR3 loop is CSARPGASTGELFF. For the CDR3, the DNA is TGCAGCGCCCGGCCGGGAGCGAGCACCGGGGAGCTGTTTTTT.

This clone was counted a few times. This chain uses TRBV5-1 with TRBJ2-1; 10 positions match TRBD2. The CDR3 spans 15 residues. The junction had 8 bases not matched to a gene; V was cut back by 6 bases and J by 5 bases. CDR1 and CDR2 from the germline V gene are SGHRS and YFSETQ. CDR3 amino acids: CASTHLAGVNNEQFF. The CDR3 nucleotides read TGCGCCAGCACACACCTAGCGGGAGTGAACAATGAGCAGTTCTTC.

The chain employs TRBV18 and TRBJ2-6; D perhaps matches TRBD1 (6 bases). CDR3 size: 15 residues. Germline CDR1 reads KGHSH; CDR2 reads LQKENI. Trimming pared 5 bases from V and 1 base from J, leaving 9 bases between. The chain's CDR3 is CASSKTGSGANVLTF. CDR3 in DNA: TGTGCCAGCTCAAAAACAGGGTCTGGGGCCAACGTCCTGACTTTC.

This clone has a handful of counts. This rearrangement joins TRBV7-3 to TRBJ2-3, with 8 bases fitting TRBD2. The CDR3 is 14 residues long. After removal of 4 bases from V and 4 bases from J, the junction contained 4 bases not matched to a gene. Germline V gene sequence: CDR1 SGHTA, CDR2 FQGTGA. The CDR3 bases are TGTGCCAGCAGCTCGAGCGGGAGCTCAGATACGCAGTATTTT. Translated, it gives CASSSSGSSDTQYF.

The V and J genes are TRBV4-2 and TRBJ2-7; 9 bases align to TRBD2. Germline trimming cut 0 bases from V and 1 base from J; bases unmatched to any gene: 4. The CDR3 is made up of 16 amino acids. In germline, CDR1 is LGHNA, CDR2 YNFKEQ. This chain's CDR3 is CASSQDTSGLSYEQYF. DNA of the CDR3: TGTGCCAGCAGCCAAGATACTAGCGGGCTGTCCTACGAGCAGTACTTC.

This clone was observed at least ten times. The chain joins TRBV5-1 to TRBJ1-3; perhaps TRBD1 as D (6 bases). The germline V gene has CDR1 SGHRS and CDR2 YFSETQ. The CDR3 spans 14 residues. V gave up 4 bases and J gave up 4 bases, with 12 bases separating them. The DNA for the CDR3 is TGCGCCAGCAGCCTTCAGGGGAGCGGAAACACCATATATTTT. Translating it yields CASSLQGSGNTIYF.